The 18 T cell receptor beta chains listed next were all sequenced from one sample in a study of cytomegalovirus exposure and HLA in healthy donors. Method: immunoSEQ multiplex PCR; TCRdb's copy keeps in-frame clones and lacks some. Of roughly 330,000 clones in the sample, about nine tenths were seen once. The sequenced material came from PBMCs. The source of these receptors is a woman in her 30s in good health and CMV-seropositive.

This chain uses TRBV7-2 with TRBJ1-6; 7 bases match TRBD1. V gave up 1 base and J gave up 9 bases; unmatched junction bases: 9. This CDR3 has 16 amino acids. Per germline, CDR1 SGHTA and CDR2 FQGNSA. CDR3 region: CASSLERQGKGSPLHF. As DNA, the CDR3 is TGTGCCAGCAGCTTAGAAAGACAGGGAAAGGGTTCACCCCTCCACTTT. Drawing the rest from reference TRBV7-2 and TRBJ1-6, the complete variable domain is GAGVSQSPSNKVTEKGKDVELRCDPISGHTALYWYRQSLGQGLEFLIYFQGNSAPDKSGLPSDRFSAERTGGSVSTLTIQRTQQEDSAVYLCASSLERQGKGSPLHFGNGTRLTVT.

The chain combines TRBV6-5 with TRBJ1-1; 8 positions match TRBD1. The CDR3 totals 12 residues. Germline CDR1 MNHEY, CDR2 SVGAGI. J lost 7 bases, V lost 5 bases, and 3 bases had no gene match. CDR3 bases: TGTGCCAGCAGTCCAGGGGGCAGTGAAGCTTTCTTT. Amino acid sequence: CASSPGGSEAFF.

J is TRBJ1-5 and V is TRBV5-4; D is perhaps TRBD1 (5 bases). The CDR3 contains 14 residues. Germline lookup yields CDR1 SGHNT and CDR2 YYREEE (reference sequence). Trimming took 0 bases from V and 9 from J, leaving 13 bases between them. The CDR3 loop reads CASSLGQKKRPQHF. CDR3 sequence (DNA): TGTGCCAGCAGCTTGGGACAGAAAAAAAGGCCCCAGCATTTT.

The gene calls are TRBV6-5 and TRBJ2-5; tentatively, D is TRBD1 (6 bases). From germline, CDR1 is MNHEY and CDR2 SVGAGI. The CDR3 runs 14 residues. V lost 6 bases, J lost 5 bases, and 16 bases lay in between. Written as DNA, the CDR3 is TGTGCCAGCAGACAACGCAGGGGCGGTGAGACCCAGTACTTC. Residues: CASRQRRGGETQYF.

The J gene is TRBJ2-4, the V gene TRBV5-6; no clear D. V lost 0 bases, J lost 5 bases, and 12 bases lay in between. CDR1 and CDR2 (germline): SGHDT, YYEEEE. The CDR3 loop spans 15 amino acids. The CDR3 loop is CASSLGVRAQNIQYF. In DNA form, the CDR3 reads TGTGCCAGCAGCTTGGGCGTCCGGGCCCAAAACATTCAGTACTTC.

This chain connects TRBV5-6 to TRBJ2-7; 7 nucleotides agree with TRBD2. CDR1 is SGHDT, CDR2 YYEEEE, per germline. The CDR3 sequence is 17 residues long. The V gene end was trimmed by 3 bases and the J gene end by 4 bases; junction bases not matched to a gene: 16. This CDR3 is CASSSLVGGKGNYEQYF. CDR3 bases: TGTGCCAGCAGCTCCCTCGTGGGGGGGAAGGGGAATTACGAGCAGTACTTC. The whole variable domain, filled in from reference TRBV5-6 and TRBJ2-7, reads DAGVTQSPTHLIKTRGQQVTLRCSPKSGHDTVSWYQQALGQGPQFIFQYYEEEERQRGNFPDRFSGHQFPNYSSELNVNALLLGDSALYLCASSSLVGGKGNYEQYFGPGTRLTVT.

The chain carries TRBV6-5 and TRBJ1-2, with D maybe TRBD1 (6 bases). The germline CDR1 and CDR2 sequences are MNHEY and SVGAGI. The CDR3 totals 14 residues. V gave up 5 bases and J gave up 4 bases, with 14 bases separating them. The CDR3: CASSRDRPGYGYTF. CDR3 in DNA: TGTGCCAGCAGTCGTGACAGGCCGGGCTATGGCTACACCTTC.

The chain recombines TRBV11-2 with TRBJ2-7; no clear D gene. Looked up from germline, CDR1 is SGHAT and CDR2 is FQNNGV. The CDR3 runs to 11 residues. Trimming left V 4 bases short and J 5 bases short, with 6 bases between. CDR3 amino acids: CASSSRHEQYF. As DNA, the CDR3 is TGTGCCAGCAGCTCGCGGCACGAGCAGTACTTC.

This clone was observed a single time. The chain uses TRBV16 and TRBJ1-5; 8 nucleotides agree with TRBD1. Germline loops: CDR1 KGHSY, CDR2 FQNENV. The V gene end was trimmed by 2 bases and the J gene end by 5 bases; junction bases not matched to a gene: 11. The CDR3 consists of 17 residues. Here the CDR3 reads CASSQPTDRGRHQPQHF. CDR3 sequence (DNA): TGTGCCAGCAGCCAACCAACAGACAGGGGAAGGCATCAGCCCCAGCATTTT.

The chain combines TRBV30 with TRBJ2-5; TRBD2 is a possible D gene (7 bases). Per germline, CDR1 GTSNPN and CDR2 SVGIG (reference sequence). V lost 2 bases, J lost 3 bases, and 13 bases lay in between. The CDR3 has 14 residues. The CDR3 bases are TGTGCCTGGAGTAGGGGGGCGGGGGAAGAGACCCAGTACTTC. Amino acids: CAWSRGAGEETQYF.

This chain links TRBV10-3 with TRBJ1-1; D possibly corresponds to TRBD1 (6 bases). Germline V lookup: CDR1 ENHRY, CDR2 SYGVKD. This CDR3 comprises 16 residues. V shed 7 bases and J shed 0 bases, with 18 bases lying between them. CDR3 nucleotides: TGTGCCATCACCCAGGACAGACCGTTTATGAACACTGAAGCTTTCTTT. Protein product: CAITQDRPFMNTEAFF.

This chain uses TRBV27 with TRBJ2-7; 10 positions match TRBD1. The V segment lost 5 bases and the J segment 1 base; nucleotides outside the gene matches: 5. Germline V gene sequence: CDR1 MNHEY, CDR2 SMNVEV (reference sequence). CDR3 length: 15 amino acids. CDR3 amino acids: CASSPLGQGSYEQYF. CDR3 in DNA: TGTGCCAGCAGTCCCCTGGGACAGGGGTCCTACGAGCAGTACTTC.

This rearrangement joins TRBV7-2 to TRBJ2-7; 9 nucleotides agree with TRBD2. There are 16 residues in the CDR3. Trimming took 5 bases from V and 0 from J; bases not matched to a gene: 8. CDR1 and CDR2 (germline): SGHTA, FQGNSA. CDR3 nucleotide sequence: TGTGCCAGCAGCAGCCGGGGTAGCGGGAGCTCCTACGAGCAGTACTTC. Translation: CASSSRGSGSSYEQYF.

V gene TRBV4-1 combines with J gene TRBJ2-1; D is unclear. The CDR3 contains 17 residues. Germline CDR1 is MGHRA and CDR2 is YSYEKL. Trimming took 1 base from V and 0 from J, leaving 13 bases between them. The CDR3: CASSQGASRSSYNEQFF. CDR3 DNA: TGCGCCAGCAGCCAAGGGGCAAGCCGAAGCTCCTACAATGAGCAGTTCTTC.

The chain combines TRBV14 with TRBJ2-7; the D gene is possibly TRBD1 (5 bases). The V end lost 0 bases, the J end lost 3 bases, and 12 bases lay between the germline ends. This CDR3 is built from 15 residues. Looked up from germline, CDR1 is SGHDN and CDR2 is FVKESK. CDR3 region: CASSQDSTGLYEQYF. CDR3 coding DNA: TGTGCCAGCAGCCAAGATAGCACAGGCCTCTACGAGCAGTACTTC.

CDR3 loop: CASSLWGTSSYEQYF. CDR3 sequence (DNA): TGTGCCAGCAGCCTCTGGGGGACATCCTCCTACGAGCAGTACTTC. The rearrangement links TRBV11-2 to TRBJ2-7; D is possibly TRBD1 (6 bases). V was pared by 5 bases and J by 0 bases, with 14 bases between. Per the germline V gene, CDR1 is SGHAT and CDR2 is FQNNGV. The CDR3 loop spans 15 amino acids.

The chain links TRBV7-9 to TRBJ1-2, with a tentative D call TRBD1 (6 bases). Per germline, CDR1 SEHNR and CDR2 FQNEAQ (reference sequence). CDR3 length: 19 residues. The V gene lost 6 bases and the J gene lost 6 bases, with 32 bases spanning the gap. The CDR3 reads CASRFYTYFRRDKNHGYTF. Here the CDR3 DNA reads TGTGCCAGCAGATTTTACACCTACTTTAGGCGGGACAAAAACCATGGCTACACCTTC.

In this sample, this clone turned up a few times. The rearrangement uses TRBV7-2 and TRBJ2-1; weak D call: TRBD2 (6 bases). The CDR3 runs to 12 residues. V was clipped by 4 bases and J by 9 bases, with 10 bases between them. Germline V CDR1 and CDR2: SGHTA, FQGNSA. This CDR3 is CASSYQGGEQFF. The CDR3 DNA sequence: TGTGCCAGCAGCTACCAGGGAGGTGAGCAGTTCTTC.